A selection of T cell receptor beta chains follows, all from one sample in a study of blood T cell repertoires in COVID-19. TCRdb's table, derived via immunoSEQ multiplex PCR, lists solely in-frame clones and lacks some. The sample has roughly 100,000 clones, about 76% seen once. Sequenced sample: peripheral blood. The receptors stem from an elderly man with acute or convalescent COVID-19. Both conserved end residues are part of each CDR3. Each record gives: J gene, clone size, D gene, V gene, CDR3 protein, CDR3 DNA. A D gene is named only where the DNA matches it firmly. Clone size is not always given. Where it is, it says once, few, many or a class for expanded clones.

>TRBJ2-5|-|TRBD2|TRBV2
CASSERLAGETQYF
TGTGCCAGCAGTGAAAGACTAGCGGGTGAGACCCAGTACTTC
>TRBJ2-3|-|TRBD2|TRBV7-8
CASSPGLAGGTDTQYF
TGTGCCAGCAGCCCGGGACTAGCGGGAGGGACAGATACGCAGTATTTT
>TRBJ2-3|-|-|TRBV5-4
CASSLGGPKDTQYF
TGTGCCAGCAGCTTGGGGGGCCCTAAAGATACGCAGTATTTT
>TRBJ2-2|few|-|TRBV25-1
CASRDRNTGELFF
TGTGCCAGCAGGGACAGAAACACCGGGGAGCTGTTTTTT
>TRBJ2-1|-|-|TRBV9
CASSPQMTSSYNEQFF
TGTGCCAGCAGCCCCCAAATGACTAGCTCCTACAATGAGCAGTTCTTC
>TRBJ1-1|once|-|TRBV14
CASSHGRVFAEAFF
TGTGCCAGCAGCCATGGCAGGGTTTTCGCTGAAGCTTTCTTT
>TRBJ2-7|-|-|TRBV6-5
CASRQNYEQYF
TGTGCCAGCAGACAGAACTACGAGCAGTACTTC
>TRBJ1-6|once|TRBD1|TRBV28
CASSLDRGDSPLHF
TGTGCCAGCAGTTTGGACAGGGGTGATTCACCCCTCCACTTT
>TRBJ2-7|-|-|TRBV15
CATSRVGQSYEQYF
TGTGCCACCAGCAGAGTTGGTCAGTCCTACGAGCAGTACTTC
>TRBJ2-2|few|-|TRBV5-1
CASSLEGLPVGELFF
TGCGCCAGCAGCTTGGAGGGACTCCCGGTGGGGGAGCTGTTTTTT
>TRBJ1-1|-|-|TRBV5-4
CASSLGAGADTEAFF
TGTGCCAGCAGCTTGGGAGCGGGCGCAGACACTGAAGCTTTCTTT
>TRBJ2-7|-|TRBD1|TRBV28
CASSSTGEVTYEQYF
TGTGCCAGCAGTTCTACAGGGGAAGTAACCTACGAGCAGTACTTC
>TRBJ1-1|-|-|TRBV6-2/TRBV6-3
CASSYTRQYTEAFF
TGTGCCAGCAGTTACACAAGACAGTACACTGAAGCTTTCTTT
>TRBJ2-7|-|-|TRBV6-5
CASSYSSAYSYEQYF
TGTGCCAGCAGTTACTCAAGCGCCTACTCCTACGAGCAGTACTTC
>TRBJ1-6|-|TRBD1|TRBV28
CASSSTGQGYNSPLHF
TGTGCCAGCAGTTCGACAGGACAGGGCTATAATTCACCCCTCCACTTT
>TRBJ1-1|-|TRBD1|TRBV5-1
CASSFDRGGTEAFF
TGCGCCAGCAGCTTCGACAGGGGAGGCACTGAAGCTTTCTTT
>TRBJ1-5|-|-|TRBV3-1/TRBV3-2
CASSLQGNQPQHF
TGTGCCAGCAGCCTACAGGGAAATCAGCCCCAGCATTTT
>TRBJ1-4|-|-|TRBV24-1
CATSDGRQLFF
TGTGCCACCAGTGATGGGCGACAGCTGTTTTTT
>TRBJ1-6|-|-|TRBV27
CASSLLAVNSPLHF
TGTGCCAGCAGTTTATTGGCAGTAAATTCACCCCTCCACTTT
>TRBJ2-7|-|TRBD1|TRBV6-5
CASRGGQGASYEQYF
TGTGCCAGCAGGGGGGGACAGGGGGCTTCCTACGAGCAGTACTTC
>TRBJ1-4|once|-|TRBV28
CASRTSSGATNEKLFF
TGTGCCAGCAGGACATCATCAGGGGCAACTAATGAAAAACTGTTTTTT
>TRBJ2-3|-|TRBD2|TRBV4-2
CASSLSGLAGVGDTQYF
TGTGCCAGCAGCCTATCTGGACTAGCGGGAGTTGGAGATACGCAGTATTTT
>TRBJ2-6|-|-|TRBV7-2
CASSPRQPASGANVLTF
TGTGCCAGCAGCCCTCGACAGCCTGCATCTGGGGCCAACGTCCTGACTTTC
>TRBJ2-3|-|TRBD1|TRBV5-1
CASSPWTGATDTQYF
TGCGCCAGCAGCCCCTGGACAGGGGCCACAGATACGCAGTATTTT
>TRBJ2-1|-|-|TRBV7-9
CASSRDRLLDNEQFF
TGTGCCAGCAGCCGTGACAGGCTATTGGACAATGAGCAGTTCTTC
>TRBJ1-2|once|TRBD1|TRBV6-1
CASSGDRTGGTDGYTF
TGTGCCAGCAGTGGAGATAGGACAGGGGGCACCGATGGCTACACCTTC
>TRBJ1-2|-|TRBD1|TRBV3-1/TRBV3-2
CASSQQTGGEGYTF
TGTGCCAGCAGCCAACAGACAGGGGGTGAAGGCTACACCTTC
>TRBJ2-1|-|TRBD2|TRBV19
CASSIRGGRGNEQFF
TGTGCCAGTAGTATACGGGGAGGGAGAGGCAATGAGCAGTTCTTC
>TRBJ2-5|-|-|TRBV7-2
CASSLARGPIQETQYF
TGTGCCAGCAGCTTAGCTAGGGGTCCTATTCAAGAGACCCAGTACTTC
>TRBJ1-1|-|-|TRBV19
CASSGRGIANTEAFF
TGTGCCAGTAGCGGAAGGGGCATCGCGAACACTGAAGCTTTCTTT
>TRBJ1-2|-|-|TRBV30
CAWSVLDGYTF
TGTGCCTGGAGTGTATTAGATGGCTACACCTTC
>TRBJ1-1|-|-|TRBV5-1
CASSSTTGWNTEAFF
TGCGCCAGCAGCTCTACTACGGGGTGGAACACTGAAGCTTTCTTT
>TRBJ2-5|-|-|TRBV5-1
CASTGDETQYF
TGCGCCAGCACAGGGGATGAGACCCAGTACTTC
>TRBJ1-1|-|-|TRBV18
CASSPLIAGENTEAFF
TGTGCCAGCTCACCACTAATTGCGGGGGAAAACACTGAAGCTTTCTTT
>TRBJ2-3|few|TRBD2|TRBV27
CASSSAGVADTQYF
TGTGCCAGCAGCAGTGCGGGGGTTGCAGATACGCAGTATTTT
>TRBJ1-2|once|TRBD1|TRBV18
CASSPMEGAGRYGYTF
TGTGCCAGCTCACCAATGGAGGGGGCTGGAAGGTATGGCTACACCTTC
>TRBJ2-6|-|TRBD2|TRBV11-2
CASSLRLASSSGANVLTF
TGTGCCAGCAGCCTCAGACTAGCGAGTAGCTCTGGGGCCAACGTCCTGACTTTC
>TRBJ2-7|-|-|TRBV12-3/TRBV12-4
CASSRGYEQYF
TGTGCCAGCAGCCGCGGGTACGAGCAGTACTTC
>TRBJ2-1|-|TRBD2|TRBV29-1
CSVVGGLTSLNEQFF
TGCAGCGTTGTGGGGGGGTTGACTAGTCTCAATGAGCAGTTCTTC
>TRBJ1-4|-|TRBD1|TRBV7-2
CASSLRGTGATNEKLFF
TGTGCCAGCAGCTTAAGAGGGACAGGGGCAACTAATGAAAAACTGTTTTTT
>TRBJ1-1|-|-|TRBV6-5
CASSREARGTEAFF
TGTGCCAGCAGTAGAGAAGCCCGAGGAACTGAAGCTTTCTTT
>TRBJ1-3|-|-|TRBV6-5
CASSFDRSGGNTIYF
TGTGCCAGCAGTTTTGACCGCTCGGGTGGAAACACCATATATTTT
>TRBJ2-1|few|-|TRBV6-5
CASQGVPGVSNEQFF
TGTGCCAGTCAGGGCGTCCCGGGGGTTAGCAATGAGCAGTTCTTC
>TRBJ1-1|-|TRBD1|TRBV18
CASSQAGTANTEAFF
TGTGCCAGCTCACAGGCCGGGACAGCGAACACTGAAGCTTTCTTT
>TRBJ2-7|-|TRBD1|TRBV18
CASSPPEFGTGVYEQYF
TGTGCCAGCTCACCACCAGAATTCGGGACAGGGGTCTACGAGCAGTACTTC
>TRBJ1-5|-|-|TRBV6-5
CASSSEWTNQPQHF
TGTGCCAGCAGTTCCGAATGGACTAATCAGCCCCAGCATTTT
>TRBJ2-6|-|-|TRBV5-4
CASSYSQSSGANVLTF
TGTGCCAGCAGCTATAGCCAGAGCTCTGGGGCCAACGTCCTGACTTTC
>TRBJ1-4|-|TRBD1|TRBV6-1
CASSEALRAGGLFF
TGTGCCAGCAGTGAAGCGCTGAGGGCAGGGGGACTGTTTTTT